This record concerns one T cell receptor beta chain sequence. Antigen unknown. At one end the junction does not follow the germline gene, possibly because of a read error. This sample was included in a study of cytomegalovirus exposure and HLA in healthy donors. Study-wide results and limits: According to the study, roughly 160 TCR beta chains were cytomegalovirus-associated. Association with HLA alleles at 0.05 false discovery rate was found for around 17,000 TCR beta sequences in a later analysis. CMV antigen specificity of a few CMV-associated chains was confirmed in vitro.

The germline gives CDR1 LNHDA, CDR2 SQIVND (reference sequence). This CDR3 comprises 15 residues. The primer mix had 60 Vbeta and 13 Jbeta primers. Repertoires were generated with immunoSEQ multiplex PCR, while TCRdb's copy carries only in-frame clones and drops some. The sample lists roughly 130,000 clones, roughly 80% occurring once. Sequences were obtained from PBMCs. This TCR derives from a young man in good health and CMV-seronegative. V usage is TRBV19 and J usage is TRBJ1-3, with TRBD1 matching over 7 bases. CDR3 protein: CASSSQGFSGSTIYF. The CDR3 DNA sequence: TGTGCCAGTAGTTCACAGGGGTTCTCTGGAAGCACCATATATTTT.